The next 19 T cell receptor beta chains were all read from a single sample in a study of OX40 agonist ivuxolimab in advanced cancers. Using immunoSEQ multiplex PCR, the repertoire was profiled, and TCRdb retains in-frame clones only, with some absent. Of tens of thousands of clones listed, around 90% are singletons. Sequenced material: CD4+ or CD8+ T cells sorted from blood, taken in a trial of the OX40 agonist ivuxolimab. The source is an adult with an advanced solid tumor such as melanoma, head and neck, liver or kidney cancer.

The chain employs TRBV7-2 and TRBJ2-5; TRBD1 might be the D (6 bases). The V gene lost 2 bases and the J gene lost 5 bases, with 15 bases spanning the gap. CDR1 and CDR2 from the germline V gene are SGHTA and FQGNSA. The CDR3 spans 15 residues. CDR3 residues: CASSLSRGPSETQYF. The CDR3 region has the DNA TGTGCCAGCAGCTTATCCAGGGGCCCCAGCGAGACCCAGTACTTC.

The chain couples TRBV7-3 to TRBJ2-1; perhaps TRBD1 as D (6 bases). The CDR3 is 15 amino acids. V lost 4 bases and J 0 bases, leaving 10 bases between the germline ends. The germline V gene encodes CDR1 SGHTA and CDR2 FQGTGA. As DNA, the CDR3 is TGTGCCAGCAGCTCGACAGGTGCCTCCTACAATGAGCAGTTCTTC. Its translation: CASSSTGASYNEQFF.

The CDR3 here is CASSGTSAQETQYF. CDR3 bases: TGTGCCAGCAGTGGGACTAGCGCCCAAGAGACCCAGTACTTC. The chain employs TRBV28 and TRBJ2-5, with TRBD2 matching 10 bases. Germline V gives CDR1 MDHEN, CDR2 SYDVKM. The CDR3 consists of 14 residues. Losses at the gene ends were 5 bases for V and 1 base for J; bases not matched to a gene: 1.

V is TRBV7-7 and J is TRBJ1-4, with D perhaps TRBD1 (5 bases). Germline V gene sequence: CDR1 SSHAT, CDR2 FNYEAQ (reference sequence). Trimming pared 1 base from V and 5 bases from J, leaving 11 bases between. The CDR3 covers 15 residues. The CDR3 here is CASSLVPGPNEKLFF. The CDR3 nucleotides are TGTGCCAGCAGCTTAGTTCCAGGGCCAAATGAAAAACTGTTTTTT.

The chain has TRBV6-5 and TRBJ2-7; D possibly corresponds to TRBD1 (6 bases). The length of the CDR3 is 14 residues. The V end lost 6 bases, the J end lost 2 bases, and 14 bases lay between the germline ends. CDR1 is MNHEY, CDR2 SVGAGI, per germline. The CDR3 DNA sequence: TGTGCCAGCAGCCGGGACATCTCTACCTACGAGCAGTACTTC. As protein: CASSRDISTYEQYF.

This clone appeared a single time. The chain links TRBV6-6 to TRBJ1-1, with 7 bases matching TRBD1. Germline values: CDR1 MNHNY, CDR2 SVGAGI (reference sequence). This CDR3 is built from 15 residues. With V trimmed by 6 bases and J by 2 bases, 9 bases remained unmatched. CDR3 region: CASRKGTALNTEAFF. The DNA of the CDR3 is TGTGCCAGCAGAAAGGGGACAGCACTAAACACTGAAGCTTTCTTT.

The V gene is TRBV6-6, the J gene TRBJ1-3; TRBD1 is a possible D gene (6 bases). The CDR3 spans 16 residues. Trimming shortened V by 2 bases and J by 0 bases, and 11 bases separated the two germline ends. CDR1 is MNHNY and CDR2 is SVGAGI in the germline V gene (reference sequence). Written as DNA, the CDR3 is TGTGCCAGCAGTTACCAGGGGCCTATCTCTGGAAACACCATATATTTT. This encodes CASSYQGPISGNTIYF.

This chain uses TRBV19 with TRBJ2-5; D could derive from TRBD1 or TRBD2 (5 bases each). With 6 bases removed from V and 7 bases from J, the gap between germline ends came to 18 bases. The CDR3 runs to 14 residues. Germline CDR1 reads LNHDA; CDR2 reads SQIVND (reference sequence). This CDR3 is CASSNGAFAGTQYF. The CDR3 DNA is TGTGCCAGTAGCAACGGGGCCTTCGCCGGGACCCAGTACTTC.

The chain is built from TRBV4-1 and TRBJ2-3; tentatively, D is TRBD1 or TRBD2 (5 bases each). The germline gives CDR1 MGHRA, CDR2 YSYEKL. This CDR3 has 12 amino acids. Trimming took off 8 bases at V and 2 bases at J, with 8 bases between the two ends. The CDR3 loop is CASGTNTDTQYF. CDR3 nucleotide sequence: TGCGCCAGCGGGACCAACACAGATACGCAGTATTTT.

V and J are TRBV6-1 and TRBJ2-7; D perhaps matches TRBD1 (6 bases). The CDR3 length is 14 residues. V lost 7 bases and J lost 2, with 15 bases in between. The germline CDR1 and CDR2 sequences are MNHNS and SASEGT. CDR3 region: CASTEGRGTYEQYF. Here the CDR3 DNA reads TGTGCCAGCACTGAGGGCAGGGGTACCTACGAGCAGTACTTC.

In this sample, this clone turned up a few times. The V gene is TRBV5-5, the J gene TRBJ2-1; 7 nucleotides match TRBD1. The ends lost 2 bases at V and 8 bases at J; junction bases unmatched: 13. Per germline, CDR1 SGHKS and CDR2 YYEKEE (reference sequence). This CDR3 is 16 amino acids long. The CDR3 sequence: CASSFLGQGVYDEQFF. For the CDR3, the DNA is TGTGCCAGCAGCTTCTTGGGGCAGGGGGTTTACGATGAGCAGTTCTTC.

The V call is TRBV7-9, the J call TRBJ2-3, with 9 nucleotides matching TRBD1. Per the germline V gene, CDR1 is SEHNR and CDR2 is FQNEAQ (reference sequence). This CDR3 contains 12 residues. V was pared by 10 bases and J by 4 bases, with 3 bases of the junction left unmatched. The CDR3 spells CANGQGPDTQYF. The CDR3, as DNA: TGTGCCAACGGACAGGGGCCAGATACGCAGTATTTT.

The chain employs TRBV9 and TRBJ1-1, with TRBD1 identical over 8 bases. In germline, CDR1 is SGDLS, CDR2 YYNGEE. The CDR3 consists of 14 residues. V dropped 0 bases and J dropped 4; count of bases not matched to a gene: 2. The CDR3 loop reads CASSVEDRVTEAFF. CDR3 DNA sequence: TGTGCCAGCAGCGTAGAGGACAGGGTCACTGAAGCTTTCTTT.

The chain uses TRBV6-5 and TRBJ1-2; TRBD1 matches at 7 bases. This CDR3 comprises 15 residues. J was trimmed by 0 bases and V by 3 bases; bases with no gene match: 4. Germline assignment: CDR1 MNHEY and CDR2 SVGAGI. CDR3 DNA: TGTGCCAGCAGTTATCCGGGACAGACTAACTATGGCTACACCTTC. Protein product: CASSYPGQTNYGYTF.

The chain links TRBV5-1 to TRBJ2-1; D is uncertain. Trimming shortened V by 1 base and J by 6 bases, and 8 bases separated the two germline ends. CDR1 SGHRS and CDR2 YFSETQ come from the germline V gene. The CDR3 totals 13 residues. CDR3 loop: CASSLHTTNEQFF. The CDR3 DNA reads as TGCGCCAGCAGCTTGCACACCACCAATGAGCAGTTCTTC.

This rearrangement joins TRBV29-1 to TRBJ1-1; D not resolved. V was clipped by 6 bases and J by 1 base, with 12 bases between them. The CDR3 totals 13 residues. In germline, CDR1 is SQVTM, CDR2 ANQGSEA. The chain's CDR3 is CSVDDGSNTEAFF. The CDR3 DNA follows: TGCAGCGTCGACGACGGCTCGAACACTGAAGCTTTCTTT.

This rearrangement joins TRBV6-5 to TRBJ2-7; 11 nucleotides match TRBD1. V shed 4 bases and J 6 bases; nucleotides not matched to a gene: 8. In germline, CDR1 is MNHEY, CDR2 SVGAGI. This CDR3 comprises 15 residues. This chain's CDR3 is CASSFRTGGNGEQYF. In DNA, the CDR3 is TGTGCCAGCAGTTTCCGGACAGGGGGCAACGGCGAGCAGTACTTC.

This clone was recorded only once. The genes are TRBV30 and TRBJ1-4; D call uncertain. The V gene's germline CDR1 is GTSNPN and CDR2 SVGIG (reference sequence). The ends were cut back, 1 base at V and 10 bases at J, with 13 bases in the middle. This CDR3 region has 13 residues. CDR3 sequence: CAWSESRAGKLFF. The CDR3 nucleotides are TGTGCCTGGAGTGAAAGTCGTGCGGGAAAACTGTTTTTT.

This chain links TRBV7-9 with TRBJ1-1; D is unclear. CDR3 length equals 14 residues. Germline-derived CDR1 and CDR2 are SEHNR and FQNEAQ (reference sequence). Trimming pared 5 bases from V and 6 bases from J, leaving 16 bases between. The CDR3 DNA sequence: TGTGCCAGCAGCCCTCCATATTTTGCTGCTGAAGCTTTCTTT. Translation gives CASSPPYFAAEAFF.